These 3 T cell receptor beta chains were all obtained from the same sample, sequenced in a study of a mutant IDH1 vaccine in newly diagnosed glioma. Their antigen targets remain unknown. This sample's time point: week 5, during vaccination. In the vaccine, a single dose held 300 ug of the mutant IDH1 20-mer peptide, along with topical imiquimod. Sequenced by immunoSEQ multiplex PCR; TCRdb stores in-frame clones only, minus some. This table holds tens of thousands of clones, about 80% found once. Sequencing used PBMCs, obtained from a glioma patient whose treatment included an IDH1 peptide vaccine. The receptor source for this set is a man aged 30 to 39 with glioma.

Here the CDR3 reads CASSSQGATETQYF. CDR3 sequence (DNA): TGTGCCAGCAGCTCGCAGGGGGCAACAGAGACCCAGTACTTC. The chain recombines TRBV7-9 with TRBJ2-5; TRBD1 agrees at 8 bases. This CDR3 region has 14 residues. The V gene's germline CDR1 is SEHNR and CDR2 FQNEAQ (reference sequence). Trimming took 4 bases from V and 4 from J; bases not matched to a gene: 5.

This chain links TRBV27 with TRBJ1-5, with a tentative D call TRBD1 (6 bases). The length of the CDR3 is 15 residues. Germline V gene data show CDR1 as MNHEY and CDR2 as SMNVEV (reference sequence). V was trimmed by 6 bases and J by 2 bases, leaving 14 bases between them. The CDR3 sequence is CASSIWGARNQPQHF. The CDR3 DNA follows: TGTGCCAGCAGCATTTGGGGGGCGCGCAATCAGCCCCAGCATTTT.

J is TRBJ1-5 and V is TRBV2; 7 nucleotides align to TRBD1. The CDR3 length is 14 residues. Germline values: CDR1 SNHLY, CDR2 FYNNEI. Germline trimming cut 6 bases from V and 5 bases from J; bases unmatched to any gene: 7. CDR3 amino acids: CASRQGPDYQPQHF. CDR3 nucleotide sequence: TGTGCCAGCAGACAGGGGCCCGATTATCAGCCCCAGCATTTT.